Listed below are T cell receptor beta chains from one sample, sequenced in a study of control samples from healthy donors and cancer patients. Here immunoSEQ multiplex PCR was the method, and the copy in TCRdb shows in-frame clones only, minus some. The top ten clones hold approximately 18% of a sample with 80,000 or so clones, 91% of them seen once. The sample was blood. All receptors derive from a middle-aged man in good health. The CDR3 runs from the conserved cysteine through the conserved F or W. A D gene is named only where the DNA matches it firmly. A row's size may be missing; if present it is once, few, many or a size class.

TGTGCCAGCAGCTTAAGTGCGGGCGAAAATCAGCCCCAGCATTTT,CASSLSAGENQPQHF,.,.,TRBV7-2,TRBJ1-5
TGTGCCAGCAGCTTAGATGAGGGTGCAGATAGCAATCAGCCCCAGCATTTT,CASSLDEGADSNQPQHF,.,.,TRBV11-2,TRBJ1-5
TGTGCCAGCCGAGGGGATCCGGGCTACGAGCAGTACTTC,CASRGDPGYEQYF,.,.,TRBV7-9,TRBJ2-7
TGTGCCAGTAGTTCCCGGGAAGTGGGTCAGCCCCAGCATTTT,CASSSREVGQPQHF,.,.,TRBV19,TRBJ1-5
TGTGCCATCAGTGAGTCGAGCAGGGCTTCTAACTATGGCTACACCTTC,CAISESSRASNYGYTF,.,.,TRBV10-3,TRBJ1-2
TGTGCCAGTAGTATAGACCCTTGGACAGGCTCCTACAATGAGCAGTTCTTC,CASSIDPWTGSYNEQFF,.,TRBD1,TRBV19,TRBJ2-1
TGTGCCAGCAGTCCCAGGGACAGGGGGACTGAAGCTTTCTTT,CASSPRDRGTEAFF,.,TRBD1,TRBV25-1,TRBJ1-1
TGTGCCAGCAGCCCAAAAGACAGGGATACGCAGTATTTT,CASSPKDRDTQYF,once,.,TRBV5-6,TRBJ2-3
TGTGCCAGCAGTCGGTCGCGGTTCGGGCACGAGCAGTACTTC,CASSRSRFGHEQYF,.,.,TRBV9,TRBJ2-7
TGCGCCAGCAGTGAGTTTAATCAGCCCCAGCATTTT,CASSEFNQPQHF,.,.,TRBV10-2,TRBJ1-5
TGTGCCAGCAGCCCCTCCGGCGCCTACAATGAGCAGTTCTTC,CASSPSGAYNEQFF,.,.,TRBV9,TRBJ2-1
TGTGCCAGCAGCTTTGCGACAGGCACAGATACGCAGTATTTT,CASSFATGTDTQYF,.,.,TRBV5-6,TRBJ2-3
TGTGCCAGCTCACCAGAGACAGGGCACTACGAGCAGTACTTC,CASSPETGHYEQYF,.,TRBD1,TRBV18,TRBJ2-7
TGCGCCAGCAGCTTAGAGGCAAATCCAGTCTTC,CASSLEANPVF,.,.,TRBV5-1,TRBJ1-2
TGTGCCAGCAGCCAACAGGGGGCTGGCGAGCAGTACTTC,CASSQQGAGEQYF,.,TRBD1,TRBV3-1/TRBV3-2,TRBJ2-7
TGCGCCAGCAGCGATCAGGGGGGCTCTGGAAACACCATATATTTT,CASSDQGGSGNTIYF,.,TRBD1,TRBV5-1,TRBJ1-3
TGTGCCAGCAGTTTAAGACCAGGGGACACTGAAGCTTTCTTT,CASSLRPGDTEAFF,.,.,TRBV5-6,TRBJ1-1
TGTGCCAGCAGCCCGGGCCTGGGGGATGAAAAACTGTTTTTT,CASSPGLGDEKLFF,few,.,TRBV5-5,TRBJ1-4
TGTGCCAGCACCCACAGGGGTAACAATTCACCCCTCCACTTT,CASTHRGNNSPLHF,.,TRBD1,TRBV7-2,TRBJ1-6
TGTGCCAGTATACCCGGGCCTTTGACCGGCTACACCTTC,CASIPGPLTGYTF,.,.,TRBV19,TRBJ1-2
TGTGCCAGCCCCCAGGAACAGGGTGAGGGCTATGGCTACACCTTC,CASPQEQGEGYGYTF,.,.,TRBV21-1,TRBJ1-2
TGTGCCAGCTCACCAGAATTTTACTCCGAGCAGTACTTC,CASSPEFYSEQYF,.,.,TRBV18,TRBJ2-7
TGTGCCTGGTTAGGTTTTGCTGAAGCTTTCTTT,CAWLGFAEAFF,.,.,TRBV30,TRBJ1-1
TGTGCCAGCAGTCACGACAGGGACACTGAAGCTTTCTTT,CASSHDRDTEAFF,.,TRBD1,TRBV27,TRBJ1-1
TGCGCCAGCAGTTCCGGGACAAGCGAAGCTTTCTTT,CASSSGTSEAFF,.,.,TRBV10-2,TRBJ1-1
TGTGCCAGCAGCTTAGAGGCAGGGAACACTGAAGCTTTCTTT,CASSLEAGNTEAFF,.,.,TRBV7-9,TRBJ1-1
TGTGCCAGCAGTGCTGGGACTAGCGGGGAGCTGTTTTTT,CASSAGTSGELFF,.,TRBD2,TRBV6-2/TRBV6-3,TRBJ2-2
TGTGCCAGTACAGCGGGGGTCCCTCCCGCCGCAGATACGCAGTATTTT,CASTAGVPPAADTQYF,.,TRBD2,TRBV19,TRBJ2-3
TGCGCCAGCAGCCCCGGGACTAGCGGGGGTAATGAGCAGTTCTTC,CASSPGTSGGNEQFF,.,TRBD2,TRBV5-1,TRBJ2-1
TGTGCCAGCAGCTCCGGACAAGGCCCCTACGAGCAGTACTTC,CASSSGQGPYEQYF,.,.,TRBV7-2,TRBJ2-7
TGCAGCGTTGAAGGGCTAAGGCTAGGCACAGATACGCAGTATTTT,CSVEGLRLGTDTQYF,.,.,TRBV29-1,TRBJ2-3
TGTGCCAGCAGTGACAGGGGCACAGATACGCAGTATTTT,CASSDRGTDTQYF,.,.,TRBV6-4,TRBJ2-3
TGCAGCGTTGAAGATCGGGGGACTGGAAACACCATATATTTT,CSVEDRGTGNTIYF,once,.,TRBV29-1,TRBJ1-3
TGCGCCAGCAGTGGGAACGCCGACGGGGAGCTGTTTTTT,CASSGNADGELFF,once,.,TRBV10-1,TRBJ2-2
TGCAGCGTTGAACCTAGCCGCTATGGCTACACCTTC,CSVEPSRYGYTF,.,.,TRBV29-1,TRBJ1-2
TGTGCCAGCAGCTTAGCTGTCTATGGCTACACCTTC,CASSLAVYGYTF,few,.,TRBV7-9,TRBJ1-2
TGTGCCAGCAGCCTAGTACGTCCGGGGACCACCGGGGAGCTGTTTTTT,CASSLVRPGTTGELFF,.,.,TRBV3-1/TRBV3-2,TRBJ2-2
TGTGCCAGCAGTCGGACTAGCGGGGAGACCCAGTACTTC,CASSRTSGETQYF,.,TRBD2,TRBV6-5,TRBJ2-5
TGTGCCAGTAAAGGGAGAAGGGAGTTTCATCAGCCCCAGCATTTT,CASKGRREFHQPQHF,.,.,TRBV19,TRBJ1-5
TGTGCCAGCAGACCAATCTCTCAGGGGGCGCACGGCTACACCTTC,CASRPISQGAHGYTF,.,TRBD1,TRBV6-5,TRBJ1-2
TGTGCCACCAGTGAGACCGGACAGGGATACGAGCAGTACTTC,CATSETGQGYEQYF,.,TRBD1,TRBV24-1,TRBJ2-7